The TCR beta chain described here comes from a study of blood T cell repertoires in COVID-19. The protocol was immunoSEQ multiplex PCR, while the TCRdb copy is restricted to in-frame clones and leaves out a portion. The sample carries 95,000 to 150,000 clones, 70% to 90% recorded once. The germline V and J ends were trimmed by 5 bases and 0 bases, with 14 bases remaining between them. Germline V gene sequence: CDR1 GTSNPN, CDR2 SVGIG (reference sequence). The CDR3 contains 15 residues. V is TRBV30 and J is TRBJ1-3; perhaps TRBD1 as D (6 bases). The TCR sequence derives from a middle-aged man with acute or convalescent COVID-19. Specimen: peripheral blood. The CDR3 sequence: CAWGKQGSSGNTIYF. In nucleotides, the CDR3 is TGTGCCTGGGGTAAACAGGGTAGCTCTGGAAACACCATATATTTT.